The clone carrying this T cell receptor (beta chain) has just one count. Antigen unknown. This entry belongs to a study of T cell repertoires in cytomegalovirus infection. Findings and limits, study-wide: HLA-C-restricted CMV-specific TCR beta clonotypes prevailed in the ex vivo response.

TCRdb redid the calling of the reads with MiXCR, one entry per CDR3 protein. The top ten hold around 2.8% of the sample, which has about 740,000 distinct CDR3 sequences, approximately 40% seen once. V was clipped by 1 base and J by 2 bases, with 15 bases between them. The CDR3 has 15 amino acids. CDR1 is DFQATT, CDR2 SNEGSKA, per germline (reference sequence). This chain uses TRBV20-1 with TRBJ2-7; maybe TRBD1 (5 bases). Sample: PBMCs. The sequence came from a human donor in good health (CMV status not recorded). Some clones in this sample may be carry-over from other donors' samples. The CDR3, as DNA: TGCAGTGCTAGAGTTCAAGCAGGGATTGCCTACGAGCAGTACTTC. This gives the protein CSARVQAGIAYEQYF.